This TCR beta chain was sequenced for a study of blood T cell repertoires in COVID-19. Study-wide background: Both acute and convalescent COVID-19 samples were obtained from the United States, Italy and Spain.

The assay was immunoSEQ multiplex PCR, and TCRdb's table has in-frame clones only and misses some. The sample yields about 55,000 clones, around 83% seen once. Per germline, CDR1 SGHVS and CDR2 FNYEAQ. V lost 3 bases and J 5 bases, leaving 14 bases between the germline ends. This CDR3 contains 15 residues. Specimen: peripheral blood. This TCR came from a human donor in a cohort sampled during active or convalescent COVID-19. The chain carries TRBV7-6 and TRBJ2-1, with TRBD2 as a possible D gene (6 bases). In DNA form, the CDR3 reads TGTGCCAGCAGCTTGCCCTTGGGACTTAACAATGAGCAGTTCTTC. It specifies CASSLPLGLNNEQFF.